These 23 T cell receptor beta chains were sequenced from one sample in a study of T cell clonality in common variable immunodeficiency. Assay: immunoSEQ multiplex PCR; the TCRdb copy retains only in-frame clones and omits some. There are about 60,000 clones in the sample, none observed a single time. Sequenced sample: peripheral blood mononuclear cells. The receptor set was obtained from a person aged 18-70 years in good health.

This clone appeared many times. Mismatch with germline at one junction end may stem from a read error. Sequencing ends 3 residues short of the CDR3 end; the germline J gene provides the rest. The V gene is TRBV4-2, the J gene TRBJ2-7; D perhaps matches TRBD1 (5 bases). From germline, CDR1 is LGHNA and CDR2 YNFKEQ. This CDR3 region has 13 residues. The part of the CDR3 DNA that was read is TGCGCCAGCAGCCAAGACAGAACCTACGAG. Residues: CASSQDRTYE. The entire CDR3 protein is CASSQDRTYEQYF.

This clone has at least ten counts. The read ends 3 residues before the CDR3 terminus; that terminus is restored from the germline J gene. The chain has TRBV30 and TRBJ2-7; D might be TRBD1 (5 bases). V was trimmed by 7 bases and J by 1 base, leaving 14 bases between them. The CDR3 is 13 residues long. The V gene's germline CDR1 is GTSNPN and CDR2 SVGIG (reference sequence). The CDR3 protein is CAYDRKGSYEQYF. The sequenced part of the CDR3 DNA is TGTGCCTACGACAGAAAAGGATCCTACGAG.

In the case of this clone: Read data end 3 residues before the CDR3 end; the end is taken from the germline J gene. The chain combines TRBV20-1 with TRBJ2-7, with 14 bases that match TRBD2. Trimming removed 6 bases from V and 6 bases from J; junction bases left unmatched: 7. Per the germline V gene, CDR1 is DFQATT and CDR2 is SNEGSKA (reference sequence). The CDR3 has 14 residues. The sequenced CDR3 bases are TGCAGTGCCGGACTAGCGGGAGGCGGGGGCGAG. Residues: CSAGLAGGGGE. The full-length CDR3 reads as CSAGLAGGGGEQYF.

As concerns this clone: The read gets to within 3 residues of the CDR3 end, and the germline J gene fills in the rest. The chain has TRBV20-1 and TRBJ2-7; D perhaps matches TRBD2 (5 bases). There are 13 residues in the CDR3. Germline V gene data show CDR1 as DFQATT and CDR2 as SNEGSKA (reference sequence). The V gene lost 2 bases and the J gene lost 6 bases, with 14 bases spanning the gap. CDR3 region: CSARSPTSSEQYF. The covered CDR3 bases are TGCAGTGCTAGAAGTCCTACTAGTTCCGAG.

This clone was detected ten times or more. The sequenced fragment ends 3 residues before the CDR3 boundary, so the rest is inferred from the germline J gene. The V and J genes are TRBV6-2 or TRBV6-3 and TRBJ1-5; D remains unclear. The germline V gene encodes CDR1 MNHEY and CDR2 SVGEGT. The CDR3 has 13 residues. V was trimmed by 2 bases and J by 5 bases, leaving 7 bases between them. The CDR3 sequence: CASSYATDQPQHF. The covered CDR3 bases are TGTGCCAGCAGTTACGCCACTGATCAGCCC.

In its sample, this clone was seen many times. The read ends 3 residues shy of where the CDR3 ends; the end is completed using the germline J gene. The chain joins TRBV24-1 to TRBJ1-2, with D perhaps matching TRBD1 (6 bases). The CDR3 extends over 12 amino acids. Germline V gives CDR1 KGHDR, CDR2 SFDVKD. The CDR3 spells CATSNRVGGYTF. The part of the CDR3 DNA that was read is TGTGCCACCAGTAACAGGGTAGGCGGC.

This clone has at least ten counts. The read terminates 3 residues before the CDR3 end, so the remaining end is supplied by the germline J gene. V and J are TRBV16 and TRBJ1-5, with D perhaps matching TRBD1 (5 bases). The length of the CDR3 is 18 residues. V lost 1 base to trimming and J lost 0 bases, with 16 bases between them. Germline CDR1 KGHSY, CDR2 FQNENV. Partial CDR3 DNA: TGTGCCAGCAGCCAATTTCGGCAGGGATCTCATAGCAATCAGCCC. This encodes CASSQFRQGSHSNQP. From start to end, the CDR3 is CASSQFRQGSHSNQPQHF. The variable domain in full, with the rest retrieved from reference TRBV16 and TRBJ1-5, is GEEVAQTPKHLVRGEGQKAKLYCAPIKGHSYVFWYQQVLKNEFKFLISFQNENVFDETGMPKERFSAKCLPNSPCSLEIQATKLEDSAVYFCASSQFRQGSHSNQPQHFGDGTRLSIL.

This clone was counted many times. The missing CDR3 end, 3 residues past where the read stops, is filled in from the germline J gene. The chain joins TRBV14 to TRBJ2-2; D remains unclear. The length of the CDR3 is 14 residues. Germline CDR1 is SGHDN and CDR2 is FVKESK. V shed 0 bases and J shed 6 bases, with 8 bases lying between them. CDR3 residues: CASSQDTGAGELFF. The CDR3 DNA, read in part, is TGTGCCAGCAGCCAAGATACGGGTGCCGGGGAG.

This clone appeared many times. The read comes to an end 3 residues before the CDR3 does, leaving the germline J gene to fill in the end. This chain uses TRBV20-1 with TRBJ2-3; 11 positions match TRBD2. Germline loops: CDR1 DFQATT, CDR2 SNEGSKA (reference sequence). The J segment lost 1 base and the V segment lost 1 base, leaving 7 bases of the junction unmatched. The CDR3 length is 17 residues. The sequenced CDR3 bases are TGCAGTGCTAGAGGACTAGCGGGATTATCTGGCACAGATACG. Protein: CSARGLAGLSGTDT. The whole CDR3 sequence reads CSARGLAGLSGTDTQYF.

This clone was observed many times. The part of the CDR3 DNA that was read is TGTGCCAGCAGTTGGGCGGCAGGGCACACAGATACG. Residues: CASSWAAGHTDT. The CDR3 reads in full as CASSWAAGHTDTQYF. The rearrangement links TRBV2 to TRBJ2-3, with D perhaps matching TRBD1 (5 bases). From the germline J gene comes the end of the CDR3, since the read stops 3 residues before it. Trimming left V 5 bases short and J 2 bases short, with 14 bases between. CDR1 and CDR2 from the germline V gene are SNHLY and FYNNEI. The CDR3 totals 15 residues.

Ten or more counts support this clone. The missing CDR3 end, 3 residues past where the read stops, is filled in from the germline J gene. The genes are TRBV19 and TRBJ2-7, with D perhaps matching TRBD1 (6 bases). V was shortened by 5 bases and J by 2 bases, with 10 bases between the two germline ends. Germline V gives CDR1 LNHDA, CDR2 SQIVND (reference sequence). The CDR3 spans 13 residues. CDR3 bases read: TGTGCCAGTAGTTCACAGGGCACCTACGAG. Its protein product is CASSSQGTYE. Given in full, the CDR3 is CASSSQGTYEQYF. Based on the CDR3 plus reference TRBV19 and TRBJ2-7, the full variable domain is DGGITQSPKYLFRKEGQNVTLSCEQNLNHDAMYWYRQDPGQGLRLIYYSQIVNDFQKGDIAEGYSVSREKKESFPLTVTSAQKNPTAFYLCASSSQGTYEQYFGPGTRLTVT.

This clone was observed a handful of times. The read ends 3 residues shy of where the CDR3 ends; the end is completed using the germline J gene. This rearrangement joins TRBV20-1 to TRBJ2-7; D is uncertain. V was clipped by 3 bases and J by 4 bases, with 13 bases between them. Germline CDR1 DFQATT, CDR2 SNEGSKA (reference sequence). The CDR3 length is 13 residues. CDR3 DNA, as far as it was read: TGCAGTGCTAGGACTCCCCTGGAGTACGAG. This encodes CSARTPLEYE. The CDR3, in full, reads CSARTPLEYEQYF.

In this sample, this clone turned up many times. The CDR3 sequence is CASSGVRVGFEQYF. CDR3 DNA (partial): TGTGCCAGCAGTGGAGTCAGGGTAGGGTTCGAG. The genes are TRBV2 and TRBJ2-7; a weak D match, TRBD1 (5 bases). Coverage ceases 3 residues before the CDR3 finishes, and the germline J gene fills in the end. Germline V lookup: CDR1 SNHLY, CDR2 FYNNEI. CDR3 length: 14 residues. V lost 4 bases and J 6 bases, leaving 16 bases between the germline ends.

This clone appeared many times. The DNA ends 3 residues before the CDR3 does, and the rest of the CDR3 is filled in from the germline J gene. The J gene is TRBJ1-5, the V gene TRBV15; D gene ambiguous. CDR1 is LNHNV and CDR2 is YYDKDF in the germline V gene (reference sequence). V lost 0 bases and J 5 bases, leaving 5 bases between the germline ends. This CDR3 has 13 amino acids. The CDR3 bases that were read are TGTGCCACCAGCAGAGATACGGATCAGCCC. Its translation: CATSRDTDQP. The whole CDR3 protein is CATSRDTDQPQHF.

This clone was counted at least ten times. The read terminates 3 residues before the CDR3 end, so the remaining end is supplied by the germline J gene. The chain carries TRBV20-1 and TRBJ2-7; tentatively, D is TRBD1 (6 bases). CDR3 size: 15 residues. Germline V gene sequence: CDR1 DFQATT, CDR2 SNEGSKA (reference sequence). Trimming removed 0 bases at V and 2 bases at J, with 14 bases between. The CDR3 DNA, read in part, is TGCAGTGCTAGAGATATGACAGGTTCAACCTACGAG. Translating it yields CSARDMTGSTYE. The entire CDR3 sequence reads CSARDMTGSTYEQYF.

The sample holds many counts of this clone. The read stops 3 residues short of the end of the CDR3; the missing end is completed from the germline J gene. V usage is TRBV20-1 and J usage is TRBJ2-2, with 11 bases that match TRBD2. Per the germline V gene, CDR1 is DFQATT and CDR2 is SNEGSKA (reference sequence). The CDR3 has 18 residues. The junction had 8 bases not matched to a gene; V was cut back by 2 bases and J by 0 bases. CDR3 sequence: CSARTSSGRIANTGELFF. Incomplete CDR3 DNA: TGCAGTGCTAGAACCTCTAGCGGGAGGATCGCGAACACCGGGGAG.

The table lists this clone with many counts. The CDR3 end lies 3 residues beyond the end of the read and is filled in from the germline J gene. The chain combines TRBV2 with TRBJ1-2; tentatively, D is TRBD1 (5 bases). Germline V gives CDR1 SNHLY, CDR2 FYNNEI. This CDR3 region has 14 residues. The V end was cut by 5 bases, the J end by 1 base, with 11 bases between. The CDR3 loop is CASSQGGFNYGYTF. CDR3 DNA, as far as it was read: TGTGCCAGCAGTCAGGGAGGGTTTAACTATGGC.

This clone was recorded many times. The read gets to within 3 residues of the CDR3 end, and the germline J gene fills in the rest. The rearrangement links TRBV28 to TRBJ1-1, with 8 bases identical to TRBD1. The CDR3 sequence is 14 residues long. The germline V gene has CDR1 MDHEN and CDR2 SYDVKM. The V gene end was trimmed by 5 bases and the J gene end by 1 base; junction bases not matched to a gene: 3. CDR3 residues: CASSRDRPNTEAFF. The sequenced part of the CDR3 DNA is TGTGCCAGCAGTCGGGACAGGCCGAACACTGAA.

This clone was detected many times. The read gets to within 3 residues of the CDR3 end, and the germline J gene fills in the rest. The chain uses TRBV30 and TRBJ1-1; D unresolved. Trimming left V 0 bases short and J 7 bases short, with 12 bases between. Germline V gene sequence: CDR1 GTSNPN, CDR2 SVGIG (reference sequence). This CDR3 is built from 13 residues. This CDR3 is CAWSVPGGVEAFF. The covered CDR3 bases are TGTGCCTGGAGTGTACCAGGAGGAGTTGAA. Based on the CDR3 plus reference TRBV30 and TRBJ1-1, the full variable domain is SQTIHQWPATLVQPVGSPLSLECTVEGTSNPNLYWYRQAAGRGLQLLFYSVGIGQISSEVPQNLSASRPQDRQFILSSKKLLLSDSGFYLCAWSVPGGVEAFFGQGTRLTVV.

This clone has just a few counts. The observed sequence ends 3 residues before the CDR3 terminus, with the missing tail filled in from the germline J gene. The chain carries TRBV6-1 and TRBJ2-5; 8 nucleotides align to TRBD1. This CDR3 is 14 amino acids long. V lost 4 bases to trimming and J lost 4 bases; unmatched junction nucleotides: 5. Germline V gene data show CDR1 as MNHNS and CDR2 as SASEGT. The part of the CDR3 DNA that was read is TGTGCCAGCAGTGGCAGGGGGCGTGCAGAGACC. It codes for CASSGRGRAET. The CDR3 reads in full as CASSGRGRAETQYF.

This clone was seen repeatedly, ten times or more. The sequence runs out 3 residues before the end of the CDR3; the remainder is reconstructed from the germline J gene. V is TRBV13 and J is TRBJ2-3; the match to TRBD2 covers 13 bases. The CDR3 is made up of 17 amino acids. Unmatched junction bases numbered 3, after V lost 0 bases and J lost 3 bases. The germline V gene encodes CDR1 PRHDT and CDR2 FYEKMQ (reference sequence). The sequenced part of the CDR3 DNA is TGTGCCAGCAGCTTAGGGGGGACTAGCGGGGCTACAGATACG. Amino acids: CASSLGGTSGATDT. The whole CDR3 protein is CASSLGGTSGATDTQYF.

There are many counts of this clone. The CDR3 end is not reached by the read, which stops 3 residues before it; the germline J gene fills it in. The chain recombines TRBV7-9 with TRBJ2-2; D is unresolved. Deletions cut 7 bases from V and 7 bases from J, with 7 bases between. The CDR3 runs to 11 residues. From germline, CDR1 is SEHNR and CDR2 FQNEAQ (reference sequence). The CDR3 sequence: CASTPGGELFF. CDR3 bases read: TGTGCCAGCACCCCCGGCGGGGAG.

There are many counts of this clone. The sequenced fragment ends 3 residues before the CDR3 boundary, so the rest is inferred from the germline J gene. J is TRBJ2-7 and V is TRBV7-9; no definite D call. V was cut by 1 base and J by 2 bases, with 9 bases left in between. Germline V lookup: CDR1 SEHNR, CDR2 FQNEAQ (reference sequence). The CDR3 runs to 14 residues. The part of the CDR3 DNA that was read is TGTGCCAGCAGCTTAGGAGCTACTACCTACGAG. Translating gives CASSLGATTYE. The CDR3, in full, reads CASSLGATTYEQYF.